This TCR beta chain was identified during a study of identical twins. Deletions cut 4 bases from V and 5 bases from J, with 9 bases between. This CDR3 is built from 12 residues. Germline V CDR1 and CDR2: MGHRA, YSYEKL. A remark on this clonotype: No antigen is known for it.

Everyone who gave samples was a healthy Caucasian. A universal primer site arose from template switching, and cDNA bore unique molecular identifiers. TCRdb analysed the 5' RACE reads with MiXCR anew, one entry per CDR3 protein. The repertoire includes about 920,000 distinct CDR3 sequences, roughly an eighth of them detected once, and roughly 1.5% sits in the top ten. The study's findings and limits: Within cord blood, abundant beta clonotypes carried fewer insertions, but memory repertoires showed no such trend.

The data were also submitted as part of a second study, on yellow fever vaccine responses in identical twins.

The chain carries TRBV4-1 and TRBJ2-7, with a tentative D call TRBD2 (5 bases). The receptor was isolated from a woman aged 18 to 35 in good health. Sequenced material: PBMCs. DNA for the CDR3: TGCGCCAGCAGCCCAAGAGGGAACGAGCAGTACTTC. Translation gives CASSPRGNEQYF.